These T cell receptor beta chains were read from a single sample in a study of blood T cell repertoires in COVID-19. Some clones are missing from TCRdb's copy, which holds only in-frame ones; the method was immunoSEQ multiplex PCR. The sample records roughly 240,000 clones, about 89% being singletons. Sequencing input: peripheral blood. Source of these receptors: a woman aged 60-70 years who had recovered from COVID-19. Each CDR3 is given with its conserved first and last residue. Fields, in order: J gene, V gene, clone size, D gene, CDR3 protein, CDR3 DNA. The D gene is left open where the match is weak. Some rows mark clone size as missing; the rest say once, few, many or name a class of expanded clone.

J: TRBJ2-2; V: TRBV18; size: .; D: .; CDR3: CASSPSRDMVGELFF; DNA: TGTGCCAGCTCACCGTCCCGGGACATGGTCGGGGAGCTGTTTTTT
J: TRBJ1-4; V: TRBV3-1/TRBV3-2; size: .; D: TRBD1; CDR3: CASSPDRGRKGNEKLFF; DNA: TGTGCCAGCAGCCCGGACAGGGGGCGCAAAGGTAATGAAAAACTGTTTTTT
J: TRBJ1-1; V: TRBV7-9; size: .; D: .; CDR3: CASSLSAGTEAFF; DNA: TGTGCCAGCAGCTTATCGGCAGGGACTGAAGCTTTCTTT
J: TRBJ2-3; V: TRBV4-2; size: .; D: TRBD2; CDR3: CASSQGLLLAGGTDTQYF; DNA: TGTGCCAGCAGCCAAGGGCTCTTGTTGGCGGGGGGCACAGATACGCAGTATTTT
J: TRBJ2-5; V: TRBV5-1; size: .; D: .; CDR3: CASSLDRLAPEETQYF; DNA: TGCGCCAGCAGCTTGGACCGCCTAGCGCCCGAGGAGACCCAGTACTTC
J: TRBJ2-5; V: TRBV12-3/TRBV12-4; size: .; D: .; CDR3: CASSGKAETQYF; DNA: TGTGCCAGCAGCGGGAAGGCAGAGACCCAGTACTTC
J: TRBJ2-7; V: TRBV19; size: .; D: TRBD2; CDR3: CASRGGYEQYF; DNA: TGTGCCAGTAGGGGAGGGTACGAGCAGTACTTC
J: TRBJ1-2; V: TRBV18; size: .; D: .; CDR3: CASSPGGGDYGYTF; DNA: TGTGCCAGCTCACCAGGGGGGGGCGACTATGGCTACACCTTC
J: TRBJ1-5; V: TRBV11-2; size: .; D: .; CDR3: CASSPLGGNQPQHF; DNA: TGTGCCAGCAGCCCCTTAGGGGGAAATCAGCCCCAGCATTTT
J: TRBJ1-1; V: TRBV12-3/TRBV12-4; size: .; D: .; CDR3: CAARQKRDTEAFF; DNA: TGTGCCGCGAGACAGAAGCGAGACACTGAAGCTTTCTTT
J: TRBJ2-3; V: TRBV27; size: few; D: TRBD2; CDR3: CASSSGTSPDTQYF; DNA: TGTGCCAGCAGTTCCGGGACTAGCCCCGATACGCAGTATTTT
J: TRBJ1-5; V: TRBV7-8; size: .; D: .; CDR3: CASSTGNQPQHF; DNA: TGTGCCAGCAGCACGGGGAATCAGCCCCAGCATTTT
J: TRBJ1-6; V: TRBV19; size: few; D: TRBD1; CDR3: CATAEEGQGGSPLHF; DNA: TGTGCCACCGCCGAGGAGGGACAGGGAGGTTCACCCCTCCACTTT
J: TRBJ2-1; V: TRBV3-1/TRBV3-2; size: .; D: .; CDR3: CASSQVEGTQQFF; DNA: TGTGCCAGCAGCCAAGTGGAGGGCACACAGCAGTTCTTC
J: TRBJ1-5; V: TRBV4-1; size: .; D: TRBD1; CDR3: CASSQDRRGGAQPQHF; DNA: TGCGCCAGCAGCCAAGATAGGAGAGGGGGCGCGCAGCCCCAGCATTTT
J: TRBJ2-3; V: TRBV9; size: .; D: TRBD2; CDR3: CASSGPLAGSTDTQYF; DNA: TGTGCCAGCAGCGGACCTTTAGCGGGGAGCACAGATACGCAGTATTTT
J: TRBJ1-1; V: TRBV6-5; size: .; D: .; CDR3: CASSYYRRGTEAFF; DNA: TGTGCCAGCAGTTACTACCGACGGGGCACTGAAGCTTTCTTT
J: TRBJ1-5; V: TRBV7-6; size: few; D: .; CDR3: CASSLAGGGNQPQHF; DNA: TGTGCCAGCAGCTTAGCGGGAGGGGGCAATCAGCCCCAGCATTTT
J: TRBJ2-4; V: TRBV28; size: .; D: TRBD2; CDR3: CASSETSGGAFKNIQYF; DNA: TGTGCCAGCAGTGAGACTAGCGGGGGGGCCTTCAAAAACATTCAGTACTTC
J: TRBJ2-1; V: TRBV19; size: .; D: .; CDR3: CASSIAQNNEQFF; DNA: TGTGCCAGTAGTATAGCTCAGAACAATGAGCAGTTCTTC
J: TRBJ2-4; V: TRBV24-1; size: .; D: .; CDR3: CATSDVGENIQYF; DNA: TGTGCCACCAGTGACGTAGGGGAAAACATTCAGTACTTC
J: TRBJ2-3; V: TRBV6-6; size: once; D: TRBD2; CDR3: CASSYHSGGPVDTQYF; DNA: TGTGCCAGCAGTTACCATAGCGGGGGGCCTGTGGATACGCAGTATTTT
J: TRBJ1-4; V: TRBV9; size: .; D: .; CDR3: CASSGAGREKLFF; DNA: TGTGCCAGCAGCGGGGCAGGGCGGGAAAAACTGTTTTTT
J: TRBJ2-2; V: TRBV3-1/TRBV3-2; size: .; D: TRBD1; CDR3: CASSQPSGTGDTGELFF; DNA: TGTGCCAGCAGCCAACCTTCCGGGACAGGGGACACCGGGGAGCTGTTTTTT
J: TRBJ2-5; V: TRBV14; size: .; D: .; CDR3: CASSQLTQETQYF; DNA: TGTGCCAGCAGCCAACTAACTCAAGAGACCCAGTACTTC
J: TRBJ2-5; V: TRBV5-1; size: once; D: .; CDR3: CASSSYRGETQYF; DNA: TGCGCCAGCAGCTCCTATCGGGGAGAGACCCAGTACTTC
J: TRBJ2-5; V: TRBV5-1; size: .; D: .; CDR3: CASSPGRGETQYF; DNA: TGCGCCAGCAGCCCAGGGAGGGGGGAGACCCAGTACTTC
J: TRBJ2-3; V: TRBV5-1; size: .; D: TRBD2; CDR3: CASSIGLAPTADTQYF; DNA: TGCGCCAGCAGCATCGGACTAGCTCCGACCGCAGATACGCAGTATTTT
J: TRBJ1-2; V: TRBV7-3; size: .; D: .; CDR3: CASSSQPTGAYGYTF; DNA: TGTGCCAGCAGCTCCCAACCGACAGGTGCCTATGGCTACACCTTC
J: TRBJ2-5; V: TRBV7-9; size: once; D: .; CDR3: CASSRAGEGETQYF; DNA: TGTGCCAGCAGTCGAGCAGGGGAAGGGGAGACCCAGTACTTC
J: TRBJ2-2; V: TRBV7-7; size: .; D: .; CDR3: CASSQYTGVNTGELFF; DNA: TGTGCTAGCAGCCAATATACCGGGGTGAACACCGGGGAGCTGTTTTTT
J: TRBJ2-7; V: TRBV29-1; size: .; D: TRBD2; CDR3: CSVRGGRNYEQYF; DNA: TGCAGCGTGCGGGGGGGTAGAAACTACGAGCAGTACTTC
J: TRBJ1-3; V: TRBV3-1/TRBV3-2; size: .; D: .; CDR3: CASSLGQDGNTIYF; DNA: TGTGCCAGCAGCCTCGGTCAGGATGGAAACACCATATATTTT
J: TRBJ2-7; V: TRBV28; size: .; D: TRBD1; CDR3: CASSLYNRGDEQYF; DNA: TGTGCCAGCAGTTTATATAACAGGGGGGACGAGCAGTACTTC
J: TRBJ2-2; V: TRBV5-4; size: .; D: .; CDR3: CASLSAQGGDGELFF; DNA: TGTGCCAGCTTGTCGGCCCAGGGCGGGGACGGGGAGCTGTTTTTT
J: TRBJ1-3; V: TRBV19; size: .; D: .; CDR3: CASNPRSGNTIYF; DNA: TGTGCCAGTAACCCCCGGTCCGGAAACACCATATATTTT
J: TRBJ2-5; V: TRBV11-2; size: .; D: TRBD2; CDR3: CASSLGTTQETQYF; DNA: TGTGCCAGCAGCTTGGGGACTACCCAAGAGACCCAGTACTTC
J: TRBJ2-7; V: TRBV11-2; size: .; D: .; CDR3: CASKDQNEGEQYF; DNA: TGTGCCAGCAAAGACCAGAATGAGGGCGAGCAGTACTTC
J: TRBJ2-7; V: TRBV9; size: .; D: TRBD2; CDR3: CASSLSGGGSYEQYF; DNA: TGTGCCAGCTCCCTCTCTGGCGGGGGCTCCTACGAGCAGTACTTC
J: TRBJ1-5; V: TRBV19; size: .; D: TRBD1; CDR3: CASSIVQGVYSNQPQHF; DNA: TGTGCCAGTAGTATAGTTCAGGGGGTTTATAGCAATCAGCCCCAGCATTTT
J: TRBJ2-1; V: TRBV2; size: .; D: TRBD1; CDR3: CASRQRDSGYNEQFF; DNA: TGTGCCAGCAGGCAAAGGGACAGTGGTTACAATGAGCAGTTCTTC
J: TRBJ2-2; V: TRBV6-1; size: few; D: TRBD2; CDR3: CASSGGLAGGTGELFF; DNA: TGTGCCAGCAGTGGAGGACTAGCGGGGGGGACCGGGGAGCTGTTTTTT